The 3 T cell receptor beta chains below were found in one sample sequenced in a study of blood T cell repertoires in COVID-19. Profiling relied on immunoSEQ multiplex PCR, and the TCRdb table lists in-frame clones only, not all of them. The table has some 170,000 clones, roughly 88% seen once; the top ten hold roughly 15%. The sequenced sample was PBMCs or T cells enriched from blood (not recorded which). Receptors were obtained from a man aged 45 to 65 who had recovered from COVID-19.

A few counts support this clone. The V and J genes are TRBV5-4 and TRBJ2-3; D is perhaps TRBD2 (6 bases). This CDR3 comprises 15 residues. CDR1 is SGHNT, CDR2 YYREEE, per germline (reference sequence). V gave up 0 bases and J gave up 4 bases, with 12 bases separating them. DNA for the CDR3: TGTGCCAGCAGCTTGGGTCGGGGGAGAGCAGATACGCAGTATTTT. Its translation: CASSLGRGRADTQYF.

The rearrangement links TRBV6-5 to TRBJ1-1; maybe TRBD1 (5 bases). CDR3 length: 13 residues. Germline V gene sequence: CDR1 MNHEY, CDR2 SVGAGI. V was clipped by 10 bases and J by 1 base, with 13 bases between them. CDR3 DNA sequence: TGTGCCACCGGTGCGGGACCGAACACTGAAGCTTTCTTT. Translating it yields CATGAGPNTEAFF.

The chain carries TRBV9 and TRBJ1-2; D possibly corresponds to TRBD1 (5 bases). The CDR3 covers 15 residues. Germline CDR1 is SGDLS and CDR2 is YYNGEE. V lost 3 bases, J lost 2 bases, and 14 bases lay in between. The DNA for the CDR3 is TGTGCCAGCAGCGCACAGACAGATATCAACTATGGCTACACCTTC. Amino acids: CASSAQTDINYGYTF.